The rows below give T cell receptor beta chains drawn from one sample of a study of shared clonotypes between healthy human individuals. Some clones are missing from TCRdb's copy, which holds only in-frame ones; the method was immunoSEQ multiplex PCR. Here the sample spans about 380,000 clones, about 97% being singletons. Sequencing was performed on memory CD8+ T cells sorted from blood. Receptors were obtained from a man aged 30 to 45 in good health. CDR3s include the opening cysteine and the closing phenylalanine or tryptophan. Fields, in order: clone size, V gene, J gene, D gene, CDR3 DNA, CDR3 protein. D genes are given only for firm matches. Where a row states a size, it is once, few, many or the class of an expanded clone; other rows omit it.

abundance: -; v_gene: TRBV27; j_gene: TRBJ1-2; d_gene: TRBD1; CDR3nt: TGTGCCAGCAGTTGGGACAGGGGGTATGGCTACATCTTC; CDR3aa: CASSWDRGYGYIF
abundance: -; v_gene: TRBV5-6; j_gene: TRBJ2-4; d_gene: -; CDR3nt: TGTGCCAGCAGCTTGGTTTTAGGGCCCCTAGCCAAAAACATTCAGTACTTC; CDR3aa: CASSLVLGPLAKNIQYF
abundance: -; v_gene: TRBV28; j_gene: TRBJ2-7; d_gene: TRBD1; CDR3nt: TGTGCCAGCAGGGGACAGGGGAGCTACGAGCAGTACTTC; CDR3aa: CASRGQGSYEQYF
abundance: -; v_gene: TRBV5-1; j_gene: TRBJ2-2; d_gene: -; CDR3nt: TGCGCCAGCAGCCACACCGGGGAGCTGTTTTTT; CDR3aa: CASSHTGELFF
abundance: -; v_gene: TRBV9; j_gene: TRBJ1-3; d_gene: TRBD1; CDR3nt: TGTGCCAGCAGCAACAGGGGAGGATCTGGAAACACCATATATTTT; CDR3aa: CASSNRGGSGNTIYF
abundance: -; v_gene: TRBV25-1; j_gene: TRBJ1-1; d_gene: -; CDR3nt: TGTGCCAGCAGGGCCTACGAGGGCGCAGCTTTCTTT; CDR3aa: CASRAYEGAAFF
abundance: -; v_gene: TRBV27; j_gene: TRBJ2-2; d_gene: -; CDR3nt: TGTGCCAGCAGTCTAATCCGACTGTCCGGGGAGCTGTTTTTT; CDR3aa: CASSLIRLSGELFF
abundance: -; v_gene: TRBV10-2; j_gene: TRBJ1-2; d_gene: TRBD1; CDR3nt: TGCGCCAGCAGGCCCGGGACAGGGGTTGGCTACACCTTC; CDR3aa: CASRPGTGVGYTF
abundance: -; v_gene: TRBV7-9; j_gene: TRBJ1-4; d_gene: -; CDR3nt: TGTGCCAGCAGCGTCTGGCTCTTAGGGAATGAAAAACTGTTTTTT; CDR3aa: CASSVWLLGNEKLFF
abundance: -; v_gene: TRBV2; j_gene: TRBJ1-2; d_gene: -; CDR3nt: TGTGCCAGCAGCTTGACAGGTGGCTATGGCTACACCTTC; CDR3aa: CASSLTGGYGYTF
abundance: -; v_gene: TRBV27; j_gene: TRBJ2-6; d_gene: TRBD1; CDR3nt: TGTGCCAGCAGTTCCGGGACAGGGGAAGTTGGGGCCAACGTCCTGACTTTC; CDR3aa: CASSSGTGEVGANVLTF
abundance: once; v_gene: TRBV5-1; j_gene: TRBJ2-1; d_gene: TRBD2; CDR3nt: TGCGCCAGCAGCTTTACTAGCGGAAACAATGAGCAGTTCTTC; CDR3aa: CASSFTSGNNEQFF
abundance: -; v_gene: TRBV2; j_gene: TRBJ2-7; d_gene: -; CDR3nt: TGTGCCAGACTGACCCCGGGACTGGGGTCCTACGAGCAGTACTTC; CDR3aa: CARLTPGLGSYEQYF
abundance: -; v_gene: TRBV19; j_gene: TRBJ2-7; d_gene: TRBD2; CDR3nt: TGTGCCAGTAGTGTTTCCGGGACTAGCGGGATAAAAAACTACGAGCAGTACTTC; CDR3aa: CASSVSGTSGIKNYEQYF
abundance: -; v_gene: TRBV2; j_gene: TRBJ2-3; d_gene: TRBD2; CDR3nt: TGTGCCAGCAGTAAGAGCGGGAGGGACACAGATACGCAGTATTTT; CDR3aa: CASSKSGRDTDTQYF
abundance: -; v_gene: TRBV6-1; j_gene: TRBJ1-1; d_gene: -; CDR3nt: TGTGCCAGCAGGACAAACACTGAAGCTTTCTTT; CDR3aa: CASRTNTEAFF
abundance: -; v_gene: TRBV7-2; j_gene: TRBJ2-3; d_gene: TRBD2; CDR3nt: TGTGCCAGCAGCCGGACTAGCGGGACGAGGGATACGCAGTATTTT; CDR3aa: CASSRTSGTRDTQYF
abundance: -; v_gene: TRBV15; j_gene: TRBJ2-5; d_gene: -; CDR3nt: TGTGCCACCAGCAAACACGGGATACAAGAGACCCAGTACTTC; CDR3aa: CATSKHGIQETQYF
abundance: -; v_gene: TRBV25-1; j_gene: TRBJ2-2; d_gene: -; CDR3nt: TGTGCCAGCAGTGAGGCTCTAGCGCTCACCGGGGAGCTGTTTTTT; CDR3aa: CASSEALALTGELFF
abundance: once; v_gene: TRBV7-8; j_gene: TRBJ1-2; d_gene: -; CDR3nt: TGTGCCAGCAGCTTAGGATTTCCGGAATTCTATGGCTACACCTTC; CDR3aa: CASSLGFPEFYGYTF
abundance: -; v_gene: TRBV21-1; j_gene: TRBJ1-1; d_gene: -; CDR3nt: TGTGCCAGCAGCAAAGTTTGTCAGCCGAACACTGAAGCTTTCTTT; CDR3aa: CASSKVCQPNTEAFF
abundance: -; v_gene: TRBV7-9; j_gene: TRBJ2-4; d_gene: TRBD2; CDR3nt: TGTGCCAGCAGCGCCCCCGGGACTAGTAACATTCAGTACTTC; CDR3aa: CASSAPGTSNIQYF
abundance: -; v_gene: TRBV5-1; j_gene: TRBJ2-3; d_gene: -; CDR3nt: TGCGCCAGCAGCTTTAGCGGCACAGATACGCAGTATTTT; CDR3aa: CASSFSGTDTQYF
abundance: -; v_gene: TRBV6-6; j_gene: TRBJ1-3; d_gene: -; CDR3nt: TGTGCCAGCATGGAGCAGGCTGGAAACACCATATATTTT; CDR3aa: CASMEQAGNTIYF
abundance: -; v_gene: TRBV25-1; j_gene: TRBJ2-5; d_gene: -; CDR3nt: TGTGCCAGCAGTGCCTCGTGGGGGGTAGGGACCCAGTACTTC; CDR3aa: CASSASWGVGTQYF
abundance: -; v_gene: TRBV7-8; j_gene: TRBJ2-5; d_gene: TRBD2; CDR3nt: TGTGCCAGCAGTCAGCGGGAGGGATCAGAGACCCAGTACTTC; CDR3aa: CASSQREGSETQYF
abundance: -; v_gene: TRBV6-5; j_gene: TRBJ2-7; d_gene: TRBD1; CDR3nt: TGTGCCAGCAGTCCCGGGACAGGGGATTTCTACGAGCAGTACTTC; CDR3aa: CASSPGTGDFYEQYF
abundance: -; v_gene: TRBV27; j_gene: TRBJ1-2; d_gene: -; CDR3nt: TGTGCCAGGACTAACTATGGCTACACCTTC; CDR3aa: CARTNYGYTF
abundance: -; v_gene: TRBV29-1; j_gene: TRBJ2-3; d_gene: TRBD1; CDR3nt: TGCAGCGTCCAACAGACAGGGGGCACAGATACGCAGTATTTT; CDR3aa: CSVQQTGGTDTQYF
abundance: -; v_gene: TRBV6-1; j_gene: TRBJ1-1; d_gene: -; CDR3nt: TGTGCCAGCACTGAACAGGGAGGCACTGAAGCTTTCTTT; CDR3aa: CASTEQGGTEAFF
abundance: -; v_gene: TRBV28; j_gene: TRBJ1-1; d_gene: -; CDR3nt: TGTGCCAGCTCGTCAGGGAGTTTGAACACTGAAGCTTTCTTT; CDR3aa: CASSSGSLNTEAFF
abundance: -; v_gene: TRBV20-1; j_gene: TRBJ2-1; d_gene: -; CDR3nt: TGCAGTGCTAGTCCTAGCGTGCAGCAGTTCTTC; CDR3aa: CSASPSVQQFF